Included here is one T cell receptor (beta chain) sequence, with context. This entry is derived from a study of blood T cell repertoires in COVID-19. Background on the study: From T cells, B-cell-depleted T cells, or PBMCs came the material, which was cDNA or gDNA.

The V gene's germline CDR1 is SGHRS and CDR2 YFSETQ. The junction had 0 bases not matched to a gene; V was cut back by 0 bases and J by 1 base. The CDR3 has 14 residues. Authors' data handling: Reference gene primer amplification yielded estimated nucleated cell counts. Clones were read by immunoSEQ multiplex PCR, and TCRdb kept only the in-frame ones, dropping some. V and J calls and clone size follow that table, whereas D and trimming were derived from the DNA. The sample consists of about 160,000 clones, 75% to 90% of them appearing once. The chain uses TRBV5-1 and TRBJ1-2; TRBD1 matches 7 bases. This receptor was obtained from a human donor with acute or convalescent COVID-19. The donor label of this sample is uncertain. The sequenced material came from peripheral blood. The CDR3 is CASSLGQGNYGYTF. DNA of the CDR3: TGCGCCAGCAGCTTGGGACAGGGTAACTATGGCTACACCTTC.